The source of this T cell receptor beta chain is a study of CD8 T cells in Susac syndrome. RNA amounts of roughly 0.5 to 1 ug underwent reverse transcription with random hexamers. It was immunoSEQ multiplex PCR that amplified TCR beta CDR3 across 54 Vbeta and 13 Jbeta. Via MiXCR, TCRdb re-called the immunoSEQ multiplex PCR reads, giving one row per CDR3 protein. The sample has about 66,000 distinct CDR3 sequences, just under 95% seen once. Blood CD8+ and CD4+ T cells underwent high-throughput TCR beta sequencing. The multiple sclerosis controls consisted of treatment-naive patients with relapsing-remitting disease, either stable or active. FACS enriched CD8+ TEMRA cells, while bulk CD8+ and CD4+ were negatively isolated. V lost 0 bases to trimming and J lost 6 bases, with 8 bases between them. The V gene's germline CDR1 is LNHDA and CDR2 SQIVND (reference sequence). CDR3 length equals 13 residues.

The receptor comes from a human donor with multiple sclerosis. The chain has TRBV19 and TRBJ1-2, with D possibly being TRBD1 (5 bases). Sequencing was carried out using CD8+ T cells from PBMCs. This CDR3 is CASSIDLTDGYTF. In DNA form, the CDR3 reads TGTGCCAGTAGTATAGATCTGACAGATGGCTACACCTTC.